The next 31 T cell receptor beta chains were all read from a single sample in a study of response to subunit inactivated influenza vaccine. TCRdb reprocessed the RT-PCR reads via MiXCR and lists one record per CDR3 protein. The table lists about 650,000 distinct CDR3 sequences, 14% of them singletons. The sample here was PBMCs from blood, taken 14 days before vaccination. The source of these receptors is a man aged 45-65 years who received an inactivated influenza vaccine.

This chain connects TRBV27 to TRBJ2-7, with 11 bases lining up with TRBD2. The CDR3 has 14 amino acids. The J segment lost 1 base and the V segment lost 6 bases, leaving 2 bases of the junction unmatched. Germline CDR1 reads MNHEY; CDR2 reads SMNVEV (reference sequence). CDR3 sequence reads: CASRLAGVSYEQYF. For the CDR3, the DNA is TGTGCCAGCAGACTAGCGGGAGTTTCCTACGAGCAGTACTTC.

The table lists this clonotype with a few counts. The chain links TRBV11-1 to TRBJ2-2; D gene uncertain. The V and J ends lost 5 bases and 6 bases respectively, with 13 bases between them. Germline-derived CDR1 and CDR2 are SGHAT and FQDESV (reference sequence). The CDR3 runs to 14 residues. In DNA form, the CDR3 reads TGTGCCAGCAGCCGAAAGGAAGGGTCCGGGGAGCTGTTTTTT. Its protein product is CASSRKEGSGELFF.

The table lists this clonotype with a few counts. The chain employs TRBV7-2 and TRBJ2-5, with 7 bases fitting TRBD1. Trimming took 6 bases from V and 2 from J; bases not matched to a gene: 3. The germline V gene encodes CDR1 SGHTA and CDR2 FQGNSA. CDR3 length equals 13 residues. The CDR3 nucleotides read TGTGCCAGCAGAAAGGGGGCTCAAGAGACCCAGTACTTC. Its translation: CASRKGAQETQYF.

In its sample, this clonotype was seen a few times. This sequence joins TRBV20-1 and TRBJ2-3; 11 bases are shared with TRBD2. Germline V lookup: CDR1 DFQATT, CDR2 SNEGSKA (reference sequence). The CDR3 runs 16 residues. Losses at the gene ends were 0 bases for V and 4 bases for J; bases not matched to a gene: 6. CDR3 coding DNA: TGCAGTGCTAGAGACAATAGCGGGAGGGCCCCAGATACGCAGTATTTT. Protein product: CSARDNSGRAPDTQYF.

The CDR3 DNA reads TGCAGTGCTAGACCTGGGACTAGCGGGAACACCGGGGAGCTGTTTTTT. It translates to CSARPGTSGNTGELFF. J is TRBJ2-2 and V is TRBV20-1, with 11 bases that match TRBD2. V lost 2 bases and J lost 1; bases outside the gene matches: 3. The CDR3 has 16 amino acids. Germline V lookup: CDR1 DFQATT, CDR2 SNEGSKA (reference sequence).

This clonotype was counted between two and nine times. This chain connects TRBV14 to TRBJ2-3; 8 bases are a match to TRBD2. The CDR3 loop spans 17 amino acids. Germline V lookup: CDR1 SGHDN, CDR2 FVKESK. The V gene end was trimmed by 0 bases and the J gene end by 4 bases; junction bases not matched to a gene: 9. Here the CDR3 reads CASSQDWVSGNADTQYF. Here the CDR3 DNA reads TGTGCCAGCAGCCAAGATTGGGTTAGCGGGAATGCAGATACGCAGTATTTT.

V gene TRBV27 combines with J gene TRBJ2-7; D not certain. V was pared by 3 bases and J by 7 bases, with 13 bases between. This CDR3 is 13 amino acids long. Germline CDR1 reads MNHEY; CDR2 reads SMNVEV (reference sequence). CDR3 in amino acids: CASSFGSPWEQYF. CDR3 nucleotide sequence: TGTGCCAGCAGTTTCGGGTCCCCTTGGGAGCAGTACTTC.

This clonotype was seen a few times. V gene TRBV27 combines with J gene TRBJ1-1, with 9 bases identical to TRBD1. Germline CDR1 reads MNHEY; CDR2 reads SMNVEV (reference sequence). J lost 6 bases, V lost 5 bases, and 13 bases had no gene match. The CDR3 covers 16 residues. CDR3 sequence reads: CASSPPPGQGWAEAFF. CDR3 sequence (DNA): TGTGCCAGCAGTCCCCCGCCGGGACAGGGATGGGCTGAAGCTTTCTTT.

This clonotype was counted ten times or more. In DNA form, the CDR3 reads TGTGCCAGCTCACCGGGGAGCGCGCAGGATATGGCCAAAAACATTCAGTACTTC. As protein: CASSPGSAQDMAKNIQYF. The rearrangement joins TRBV18 to TRBJ2-4; D may be TRBD2 (5 bases). Germline V CDR1 and CDR2: KGHSH, LQKENI. Trimming stripped 3 bases from V and 1 base from J, with 19 bases between. The CDR3 consists of 18 residues.

The rearrangement joins TRBV29-1 to TRBJ1-1; D is perhaps TRBD1 (5 bases). This CDR3 region has 17 residues. Trimming cost V 1 base and J 2 bases, with 20 bases left between them. Germline V lookup: CDR1 SQVTM, CDR2 ANQGSEA. The CDR3 bases are TGCAGCGTTGAAGCGAATCAGGGATCGATGGACAACACTGAAGCTTTCTTT. Its translation: CSVEANQGSMDNTEAFF.

This sequence joins TRBV20-1 and TRBJ2-7; D gene uncertain. Germline CDR1 and CDR2: DFQATT and SNEGSKA (reference sequence). V dropped 0 bases and J dropped 3 bases, with 12 bases sitting between them. CDR3 size: 14 residues. CDR3 protein: CSARDTRDHYEQYF. The CDR3 DNA sequence: TGCAGTGCTAGAGATACGAGAGATCACTACGAGCAGTACTTC.

This clonotype was recorded many times. The rearrangement uses TRBV12-3 or TRBV12-4 and TRBJ1-4, with D perhaps matching TRBD1 (6 bases). V was cut by 3 bases and J by 5 bases, with 16 bases left in between. The CDR3 has 16 residues. DNA for the CDR3: TGTGCCAGCAGTTTGGGACAAGTAACCAAGAATGAAAAACTGTTTTTT. Its translation is CASSLGQVTKNEKLFF.

There are many counts of this clonotype. The chain carries TRBV7-9 and TRBJ1-4; D call uncertain. Trimming cost V 4 bases and J 10 bases, with 19 bases left between them. CDR1 is SEHNR, CDR2 FQNEAQ, per germline (reference sequence). The CDR3 is 15 residues long. CDR3 nucleotides: TGTGCCAGCAGCTCCCCCCAAGAGGAGGCGGGAAAACTGTTTTTT. This encodes CASSSPQEEAGKLFF.

This sequence joins TRBV19 and TRBJ1-2; D gene uncertain. Trimming removed 5 bases from V and 8 bases from J, with 9 bases in between. CDR1 and CDR2 from the germline V gene are LNHDA and SQIVND (reference sequence). The CDR3 has 11 amino acids. CDR3 nucleotide sequence: TGTGCCAGTAGTTCTATGTTGGGCTACACCTTC. This translates into CASSSMLGYTF. The whole variable domain, remainder taken from reference TRBV19 and TRBJ1-2, is DGGITQSPKYLFRKEGQNVTLSCEQNLNHDAMYWYRQDPGQGLRLIYYSQIVNDFQKGDIAEGYSVSREKKESFPLTVTSAQKNPTAFYLCASSSMLGYTFGSGTRLTVV.

In this sample, this clonotype turned up a few times. The chain is built from TRBV6-2 or TRBV6-3 and TRBJ1-4, with 10 bases identical to TRBD1. V was pared by 6 bases and J by 8 bases, with 9 bases of the junction left unmatched. Germline V CDR1 and CDR2: MNHEY, SVGEGT. CDR3 size: 15 residues. The CDR3 nucleotides are TGTGCCAGCAGCCGCCCGACAGGGGGCCTAGAAAAACTGTTTTTT. Protein: CASSRPTGGLEKLFF.

This clonotype was seen a handful of times. The chain recombines TRBV25-1 with TRBJ1-1; a possible D gene is TRBD1 (6 bases). CDR1 is MGHDK and CDR2 is SYGVNS in the germline V gene. The CDR3 loop spans 14 amino acids. Trimming took 0 bases from V and 5 from J, leaving 10 bases between them. As DNA, the CDR3 is TGTGCCAGCAGTGAATATGGGGGCAGGACTGAAGCTTTCTTT. It translates to CASSEYGGRTEAFF. Variable domain in full (rest from reference TRBV25-1 and TRBJ1-1): EADIYQTPRYLVIGTGKKITLECSQTMGHDKMYWYQQDPGMELHLIHYSYGVNSTEKGDLSSESTVSRIRTEHFPLTLESARPSHTSQYLCASSEYGGRTEAFFGQGTRLTVV.

This chain uses TRBV24-1 with TRBJ2-5; weak D call: TRBD1 (6 bases). Germline lookup yields CDR1 KGHDR and CDR2 SFDVKD. This CDR3 region has 15 residues. Trimming took 4 bases from V and 2 from J, leaving 13 bases between them. The CDR3 reads CATSDPARGQETQYF. For the CDR3, the DNA is TGTGCCACCAGTGACCCCGCCAGGGGTCAAGAGACCCAGTACTTC.

J is TRBJ2-1 and V is TRBV4-3, with D unclear. The ends were cut back, 0 bases at V and 0 bases at J, with 12 bases in the middle. CDR1 is LGHNA, CDR2 YSLEER, per germline. The CDR3 sequence is 17 residues long. The CDR3 is CASSQDGKISSYNEQFF. The CDR3 bases are TGCGCCAGCAGCCAAGACGGTAAGATCAGCTCCTACAATGAGCAGTTCTTC.

The chain carries TRBV19 and TRBJ2-5, with TRBD2 matching 9 bases. Trimming cost V 5 bases and J 4 bases; bases outside gene matches: 11. The CDR3 is made up of 16 amino acids. Per the germline V gene, CDR1 is LNHDA and CDR2 is SQIVND (reference sequence). CDR3 nucleotide sequence: TGTGCCAGTAGTCGCGGGAGGGGTGGTCCTGGAGAGACCCAGTACTTC. Translating gives CASSRGRGGPGETQYF.

The chain combines TRBV6-5 with TRBJ2-1, with D possibly matching TRBD2 (5 bases). V lost 2 bases, J lost 7 bases, and 15 bases lay in between. This CDR3 comprises 15 residues. Per the germline V gene, CDR1 is MNHEY and CDR2 is SVGAGI. The CDR3 DNA reads as TGTGCCAGCAGTTACGGTGGGAGAAGTAAGAATGAGCAGTTCTTC. It encodes CASSYGGRSKNEQFF.

This clonotype was seen only a few times. CDR3 nucleotides: TGCGCCAGCAGCTTGGACAGGGAAGGAGGGACCCAGTACTTC. Translating it yields CASSLDREGGTQYF. The chain uses TRBV5-1 and TRBJ2-5, with D possibly matching TRBD1 (6 bases). The germline V gene has CDR1 SGHRS and CDR2 YFSETQ. The CDR3 has 14 residues. V shed 0 bases and J shed 7 bases, with 13 bases lying between them.

The chain combines TRBV11-2 with TRBJ1-2, with D maybe TRBD1 (5 bases). V lost 0 bases to trimming and J lost 3 bases, with 11 bases between them. This CDR3 has 15 amino acids. Germline CDR1 SGHAT, CDR2 FQNNGV. CDR3 in DNA: TGTGCCAGCAGCTTAGAGGGGGGGATGGACTATGGCTACACCTTC. Translating it yields CASSLEGGMDYGYTF.

The chain uses TRBV6-2 or TRBV6-3 and TRBJ2-1, with D possibly matching TRBD1 (6 bases). CDR3 size: 16 residues. V lost 6 bases and J lost 12, with 27 bases in between. Germline V gene sequence: CDR1 MNHEY, CDR2 SVGEGT. The CDR3 bases are TGTGCCAGCAGATCTCCGATCCTCACCACAGGGAGATCGCAGTTCTTC. Translating gives CASRSPILTTGRSQFF.

The chain has TRBV9 and TRBJ2-1, with unresolved D. In germline, CDR1 is SGDLS, CDR2 YYNGEE. V was pared by 0 bases and J by 9 bases, with 10 bases between. The length of the CDR3 is 13 residues. CDR3: CASSVEVATEQFF. In DNA form, the CDR3 reads TGTGCCAGCAGCGTAGAAGTCGCCACTGAGCAGTTCTTC. The variable domain in full, with the rest retrieved from reference TRBV9 and TRBJ2-1, is DSGVTQTPKHLITATGQRVTLRCSPRSGDLSVYWYQQSLDQGLQFLIQYYNGEERAKGNILERFSAQQFPDLHSELNLSSLELGDSALYFCASSVEVATEQFFGPGTRLTVL.

The rearrangement uses TRBV4-1 and TRBJ1-3; D unclear. The CDR3 totals 16 residues. Trimming took off 4 bases at V and 3 bases at J, with 16 bases between the two ends. CDR1 is MGHRA and CDR2 is YSYEKL in the germline V gene. As DNA, the CDR3 is TGCGCCAGCAGCCTCTCCCCGCGAGAGGATGGAAACACCATATATTTT. Translated, it gives CASSLSPREDGNTIYF.

The V gene is TRBV20-1, the J gene TRBJ2-1; 11 bases line up with TRBD2. This CDR3 contains 16 residues. The V and J ends lost 5 bases and 1 base, in that order; junction bases with no gene match: 7. Germline values: CDR1 DFQATT, CDR2 SNEGSKA (reference sequence). DNA of the CDR3: TGCAGTGCTTCTGTGACTAGCGGGAAGTCCTACAATGAGCAGTTCTTC. Residues: CSASVTSGKSYNEQFF.

This clonotype was seen more than once but under ten times. V gene TRBV4-3 combines with J gene TRBJ2-3; 8 bases are a match to TRBD2. Germline V gene sequence: CDR1 LGHNA, CDR2 YSLEER. The V gene end was trimmed by 1 base and the J gene end by 4 bases; junction bases not matched to a gene: 16. The CDR3 has 19 amino acids. For the CDR3, the DNA is TGCGCCAGCAGCCAAGGACTTAAATCTAGCGGGCGGATCCCAGATACGCAGTATTTT. This gives the protein CASSQGLKSSGRIPDTQYF.

The rearrangement uses TRBV10-3 and TRBJ1-1, with D possibly matching TRBD1 (5 bases). The germline CDR1 and CDR2 sequences are ENHRY and SYGVKD. The CDR3 loop spans 14 amino acids. The CDR3 loop reads CAHGGQAGDTEAFF. The CDR3, as DNA: TGTGCACACGGGGGTCAGGCTGGTGACACTGAAGCTTTCTTT.

This clonotype was recorded at least ten times. This chain joins TRBV5-1 and TRBJ2-1; 12 nucleotides match TRBD2. The CDR3 has 18 residues. Losses at the gene ends were 3 bases for V and 4 bases for J; bases not matched to a gene: 11. The V gene's germline CDR1 is SGHRS and CDR2 YFSETQ. CDR3 bases: TGCGCCAGCAGCTCACTAGCGGGGGGTTCTATGAGATACAATGAGCAGTTCTTC. Amino acid sequence: CASSSLAGGSMRYNEQFF.

This clonotype was seen a few times. This chain joins TRBV29-1 and TRBJ1-4; 7 bases match TRBD1. V lost 7 bases and J lost 0; bases outside the gene matches: 8. CDR3 size: 15 residues. Looked up from germline, CDR1 is SQVTM and CDR2 is ANQGSEA. The CDR3 DNA is TGCAGCGCCCAAAAGGGGACAGCAACTAATGAAAAACTGTTTTTT. Translation gives CSAQKGTATNEKLFF.

This clonotype has a count of ten or more. The CDR3 coding sequence is TGTGCCAGCAGCTTGGACGGACGCAACACTGAAGCTTTCTTT. Protein: CASSLDGRNTEAFF. The chain joins TRBV5-5 to TRBJ1-1; D is ambiguous. Germline V CDR1 and CDR2: SGHKS, YYEKEE (reference sequence). The CDR3 has 14 residues. Between the trimmed V and J ends, which lost 0 bases and 2 bases, there was a span of 8 bases.